The 29 T cell receptor beta chains below were found in one sample sequenced in a study of cytomegalovirus exposure and HLA in healthy donors (dated by TCRdb to between 2016 and 2019). The library was built by means of the immunoSEQ multiplex PCR assay. The table comes from immuneACCESS by way of TCRdb, which keeps in-frame sequences with V and J called. Part of the clones is missing from these tables; in studies checked, under half for an unresolved V gene and the rest for unknown reasons. The sample contains about 200,000 clones, roughly 85% of them found a single time. The top ten clonotypes cover around 5.6% of the sample. Input material: PBMCs. These receptors all stem from a woman under 30 in good health and CMV-seronegative.

The chain couples TRBV27 to TRBJ2-1; D ambiguous. Trimming cost V 9 bases and J 0 bases, with 9 bases left between them. This CDR3 has 13 amino acids. Germline V lookup: CDR1 MNHEY, CDR2 SMNVEV (reference sequence). The CDR3 bases are TGTGCCAGTGGGGATAGCTCCTACAATGAGCAGTTCTTC. It encodes CASGDSSYNEQFF.

The V and J genes are TRBV10-2 and TRBJ2-1; 13 nucleotides match TRBD2. V lost 6 bases, J lost 6 bases, and 8 bases stayed unmatched. The CDR3 sequence is 16 residues long. Germline V gives CDR1 WSHSY, CDR2 SAAADI. For the CDR3, the DNA is TGCGCCAGCAGCGCTAAAACTAGCGGGAGGGCCAATGAGCAGTTCTTC. It is translated as CASSAKTSGRANEQFF.

DNA of the CDR3: TGTGCCAGCAGCCTGACAGGGGCTAATTCACCCCTCCACTTT. This gives the protein CASSLTGANSPLHF. The chain joins TRBV5-4 to TRBJ1-6, with 8 positions matching TRBD1. V trimming: 4 bases; J trimming: 6 bases; junction bases outside the gene matches: 3. There are 14 residues in the CDR3. From germline, CDR1 is SGHNT and CDR2 YYREEE (reference sequence).

This rearrangement joins TRBV9 to TRBJ1-1, with 8 bases lining up with TRBD1. V lost 2 bases, J lost 5 bases, and 5 bases stayed unmatched. This CDR3 has 14 residues. CDR1 is SGDLS, CDR2 YYNGEE, per germline. For the CDR3, the DNA is TGTGCCAGCAGCGTGGACAGGGCCGGTACTGAAGCTTTCTTT. It is translated as CASSVDRAGTEAFF.

This clone has only a few counts. This sequence joins TRBV7-8 and TRBJ1-6; maybe TRBD1 (6 bases). Trimming took off 5 bases at V and 10 bases at J, with 24 bases between the two ends. Germline V gene sequence: CDR1 SGHVS, CDR2 FQNEAQ. The CDR3 is 17 residues long. DNA for the CDR3: TGTGCCAGCAGCCTCCGCAGTTGGGGACAAACACCGTCACCCCTCCACTTT. The encoded protein is CASSLRSWGQTPSPLHF. Full variable domain (missing parts from reference TRBV7-8 and TRBJ1-6): GAGVSQSPRYKVAKRGQDVALRCDPISGHVSLFWYQQALGQGPEFLTYFQNEAQLDKSGLPSDRFFAERPEGSVSTLKIQRTQQEDSAVYLCASSLRSWGQTPSPLHFGNGTRLTVT.

The chain employs TRBV5-1 and TRBJ1-3; 8 nucleotides agree with TRBD1. CDR1 is SGHRS and CDR2 is YFSETQ in the germline V gene. V dropped 3 bases and J dropped 1; count of bases not matched to a gene: 9. CDR3 length equals 17 residues. DNA of the CDR3: TGCGCCAGCAGCTCGGGCCGGACAGGGAGGTCTGGAAACACCATATATTTT. Protein product: CASSSGRTGRSGNTIYF.

The V and J genes are TRBV2 and TRBJ2-7; D is unclear. There are 13 residues in the CDR3. V was clipped by 3 bases and J by 7 bases, with 13 bases between them. Per the germline V gene, CDR1 is SNHLY and CDR2 is FYNNEI. In nucleotides, the CDR3 is TGTGCCAGCAGTGAGGTCATCCCCTGGGAGCAGTACTTC. Protein product: CASSEVIPWEQYF.

This chain joins TRBV7-8 and TRBJ2-7; D is undetermined. Trimming took off 5 bases at V and 3 bases at J, with 14 bases between the two ends. The CDR3 has 14 amino acids. Germline V gene data show CDR1 as SGHVS and CDR2 as FQNEAQ. The CDR3 DNA is TGTGCCAGCAGCCACCCCCTAAAGAGCTACGAGCAGTACTTC. Translating gives CASSHPLKSYEQYF.

The chain recombines TRBV5-4 with TRBJ2-7; D gene unclear. This CDR3 has 12 amino acids. Trimming pared 1 base from V and 3 bases from J, leaving 5 bases between. Germline-derived CDR1 and CDR2 are SGHNT and YYREEE (reference sequence). The CDR3 coding sequence is TGTGCCAGCAGCTTGCCTGGCTACGAGCAGTACTTC. The encoded protein is CASSLPGYEQYF.

The chain recombines TRBV15 with TRBJ1-2; the D is unclear. CDR1 is LNHNV and CDR2 is YYDKDF in the germline V gene (reference sequence). The CDR3 totals 13 residues. V dropped 3 bases and J dropped 2 bases, with 7 bases sitting between them. CDR3 coding DNA: TGTGCCACCAGCAGGGGCAGCAACTATGGCTACACCTTC. Translation: CATSRGSNYGYTF.

The rearrangement uses TRBV6-5 and TRBJ1-2, with TRBD1 as a possible D gene (6 bases). Germline CDR1 MNHEY, CDR2 SVGAGI. The CDR3 runs 16 residues. Between the trimmed V and J ends, which lost 4 bases and 6 bases, there was a span of 21 bases. CDR3 in DNA: TGTGCCAGCAGTTCCGTACTCGGTGGGGGCGCGAATGGCTACACCTTC. Translating it yields CASSSVLGGGANGYTF.

The chain has TRBV29-1 and TRBJ2-7, with TRBD2 identical over 9 bases. The V segment lost 4 bases and the J segment 3 bases; nucleotides outside the gene matches: 7. The CDR3 extends over 14 amino acids. CDR1 and CDR2 (germline): SQVTM, ANQGSEA. The CDR3 is CSVVKLAGRYEQYF. CDR3 DNA: TGCAGCGTTGTTAAACTAGCGGGCCGCTACGAGCAGTACTTC.

This rearrangement joins TRBV11-2 to TRBJ2-1, with D perhaps given as TRBD1 or TRBD2 (5 bases each). V was trimmed by 3 bases and J by 13 bases, leaving 10 bases between them. The CDR3 sequence is 11 residues long. Germline CDR1 reads SGHAT; CDR2 reads FQNNGV. CDR3 sequence (DNA): TGTGCCAGCAGCTTTGCCGGGGCACAGTTCTTC. Translation: CASSFAGAQFF.

The V gene is TRBV5-6, the J gene TRBJ2-3; D remains unclear. CDR1 is SGHDT and CDR2 is YYEEEE in the germline V gene. The CDR3 contains 13 residues. Trimming cost V 0 bases and J 8 bases, with 10 bases left between them. The CDR3 reads CASSLGPQSTQYF. CDR3 bases: TGTGCCAGCAGCTTGGGACCACAAAGTACGCAGTATTTT.

The chain combines TRBV7-9 with TRBJ2-4, with D possibly TRBD2 on 5 matching bases. Trimming left V 1 base short and J 9 bases short, with 13 bases between. The CDR3 length is 14 residues. Per germline, CDR1 SEHNR and CDR2 FQNEAQ (reference sequence). CDR3 sequence: CASSLEGAGGIQYF. The CDR3 nucleotides are TGTGCCAGCAGCTTAGAAGGCGCCGGAGGCATTCAGTACTTC.

The chain is built from TRBV4-1 and TRBJ2-2; TRBD2 agrees at 8 bases. The CDR3 extends over 17 amino acids. V gave up 0 bases and J gave up 4 bases; unmatched junction bases: 7. CDR1 MGHRA and CDR2 YSYEKL come from the germline V gene. CDR3 bases: TGCGCCAGCAGCCAAGAAGGCCTAGCGGGTGGCACCGGGGAGCTGTTTTTT. Protein: CASSQEGLAGGTGELFF.

This chain links TRBV11-2 with TRBJ2-5; the D gene is possibly TRBD1 (6 bases). Per germline, CDR1 SGHAT and CDR2 FQNNGV. Trimming removed 4 bases at V and 1 base at J, with 13 bases between. The CDR3 runs 15 residues. CDR3 nucleotides: TGTGCCAGCAGCTCCGCCGGGACATCCCAAGAGACCCAGTACTTC. This sequence encodes CASSSAGTSQETQYF.

A note on this clone: At the DNA level, this CDR3 is encoded by other sequences in the same sample as well. The chain carries TRBV5-1 and TRBJ1-5, with unresolved D. This CDR3 is 14 amino acids long. V shed 0 bases and J shed 4 bases, with 8 bases lying between them. Germline V gives CDR1 SGHRS, CDR2 YFSETQ. The CDR3 coding sequence is TGCGCCAGCAGCTTGGCCGGCAGTAATCAGCCCCAGCATTTT. Its protein product is CASSLAGSNQPQHF.

The rearrangement uses TRBV6-5 and TRBJ2-3; a weak D match, TRBD1 (5 bases). Trimming removed 9 bases from V and 1 base from J, with 11 bases in between. This CDR3 region has 13 residues. Germline CDR1 MNHEY, CDR2 SVGAGI. The CDR3 bases are TGTGCCAGGATGGGGCTCTGCACAGATACGCAGTATTTT. Protein: CARMGLCTDTQYF.

This clone was counted a few times. Within the sample, other DNA sequences also encode this same CDR3. The V gene is TRBV5-1, the J gene TRBJ1-1, with 8 bases matching TRBD1. After removal of 4 bases from V and 4 bases from J, the junction contained 6 bases not matched to a gene. The CDR3 covers 14 residues. The germline V gene encodes CDR1 SGHRS and CDR2 YFSETQ. CDR3 nucleotide sequence: TGCGCCAGCAGCCCGAGACAGGGGATCACTGAAGCTTTCTTT. As protein: CASSPRQGITEAFF.

The chain links TRBV5-6 to TRBJ2-1; 10 bases line up with TRBD1. The V gene end was trimmed by 1 base and the J gene end by 7 bases; junction bases not matched to a gene: 2. The germline V gene encodes CDR1 SGHDT and CDR2 YYEEEE. The CDR3 extends over 14 amino acids. CDR3: CASSLLGQGNEQFF. DNA of the CDR3: TGTGCCAGCAGCTTGTTGGGACAGGGGAATGAGCAGTTCTTC.

This chain uses TRBV6-1 with TRBJ1-1, with 7 bases identical to TRBD1. Germline V gene data show CDR1 as MNHNS and CDR2 as SASEGT. This CDR3 is 12 amino acids long. Unmatched junction bases numbered 8, after V lost 10 bases and J lost 6 bases. CDR3: CATTGARSEAFF. CDR3 nucleotides: TGTGCCACCACAGGGGCGAGGTCTGAAGCTTTCTTT.

The chain recombines TRBV9 with TRBJ2-7; D is possibly TRBD1 (6 bases). With 3 bases removed from V and 5 bases from J, the gap between germline ends came to 18 bases. The CDR3 has 15 residues. Germline loops: CDR1 SGDLS, CDR2 YYNGEE. This CDR3 reads CASSGGEWTEDEQYF. As DNA, the CDR3 is TGTGCCAGCAGCGGGGGAGAGTGGACAGAAGACGAGCAGTACTTC.

The genes are TRBV11-2 and TRBJ2-5, with 11 nucleotides matching TRBD1. CDR1 and CDR2 (germline): SGHAT, FQNNGV. Unmatched junction bases numbered 8, after V lost 3 bases and J lost 5 bases. This CDR3 has 16 amino acids. The CDR3 nucleotides are TGTGCCAGCAGCTTTTTCGGACAGGGGGCAGGGGAGACCCAGTACTTC. Protein sequence: CASSFFGQGAGETQYF. The full variable domain, with the rest looked up from reference TRBV11-2 and TRBJ2-5, is EAGVAQSPRYKIIEKRQSVAFWCNPISGHATLYWYQQILGQGPKLLIQFQNNGVVDDSQLPKDRFSAERLKGVDSTLKIQPAKLEDSAVYLCASSFFGQGAGETQYFGPGTRLLVL.

The chain links TRBV5-6 to TRBJ2-6; D is uncertain. The CDR3 extends over 15 amino acids. V lost 3 bases, J lost 0 bases, and 7 bases lay in between. Germline V gene data show CDR1 as SGHDT and CDR2 as YYEEEE. DNA of the CDR3: TGTGCCAGCAGCTGGGGTCCCTCTGGGGCCAACGTCCTGACTTTC. Protein sequence: CASSWGPSGANVLTF.

V and J are TRBV6-6 and TRBJ1-2, with 10 bases identical to TRBD1. V shed 2 bases, J shed 4 bases, and the junction held 4 bases outside the gene matches. The CDR3 extends over 15 amino acids. In germline, CDR1 is MNHNY, CDR2 SVGAGI (reference sequence). CDR3 residues: CASSYTTGGSYGYTF. The CDR3 DNA is TGTGCCAGCAGTTACACGACAGGGGGCTCCTATGGCTACACCTTC.

The rearrangement uses TRBV10-3 and TRBJ2-1; D remains unclear. V lost 3 bases to trimming and J lost 8 bases, with 5 bases between them. The CDR3 covers 11 residues. The germline V gene has CDR1 ENHRY and CDR2 SYGVKD. The CDR3 spells CAISERDEQFF. CDR3 coding DNA: TGTGCCATCAGTGAACGGGATGAGCAGTTCTTC.

This chain links TRBV6-5 with TRBJ2-7; tentative D call: TRBD1 (6 bases). CDR3 length: 15 residues. V was shortened by 0 bases and J by 5 bases, with 14 bases between the two germline ends. Germline values: CDR1 MNHEY, CDR2 SVGAGI. CDR3 amino acids: CASSYSPRGSDEQYF. CDR3 DNA: TGTGCCAGCAGTTACTCCCCCAGGGGAAGCGACGAGCAGTACTTC.

The chain couples TRBV5-6 to TRBJ2-7, with 9 bases that match TRBD1. The V gene's germline CDR1 is SGHDT and CDR2 YYEEEE. J lost 10 bases, V lost 0 bases, and 8 bases had no gene match. The CDR3 has 14 residues. The CDR3 nucleotides are TGTGCCAGCAGCTTGGGGGACAGGGTGTTCGAACAGTACTTC. Protein product: CASSLGDRVFEQYF.